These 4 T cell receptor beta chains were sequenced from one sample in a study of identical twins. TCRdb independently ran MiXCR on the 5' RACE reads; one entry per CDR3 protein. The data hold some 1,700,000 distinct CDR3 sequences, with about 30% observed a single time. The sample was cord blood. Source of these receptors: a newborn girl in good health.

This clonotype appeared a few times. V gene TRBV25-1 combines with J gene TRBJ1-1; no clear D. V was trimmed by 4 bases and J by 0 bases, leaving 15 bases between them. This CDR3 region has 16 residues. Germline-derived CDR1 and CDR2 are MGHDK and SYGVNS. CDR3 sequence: CASSVDGSYLNTEAFF. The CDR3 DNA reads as TGTGCCAGCAGTGTCGACGGGTCGTATCTGAACACTGAAGCTTTCTTT.

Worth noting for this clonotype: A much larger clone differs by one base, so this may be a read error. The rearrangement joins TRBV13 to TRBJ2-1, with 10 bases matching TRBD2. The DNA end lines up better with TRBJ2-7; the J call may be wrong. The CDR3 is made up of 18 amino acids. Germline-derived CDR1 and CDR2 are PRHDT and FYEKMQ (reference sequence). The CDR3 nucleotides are TGTGCCAGCAGCTTTAACCCCCTACTAGCGGGATCCTACAATGAGCAGTACTTC. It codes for CASSFNPLLAGSYNEQYF.

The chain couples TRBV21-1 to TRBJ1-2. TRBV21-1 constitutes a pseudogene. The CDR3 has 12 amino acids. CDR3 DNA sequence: TGTGCCAGCAGCAAAGTTGGGGATGGCTACACCTTC. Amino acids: CASSKVGDGYTF.

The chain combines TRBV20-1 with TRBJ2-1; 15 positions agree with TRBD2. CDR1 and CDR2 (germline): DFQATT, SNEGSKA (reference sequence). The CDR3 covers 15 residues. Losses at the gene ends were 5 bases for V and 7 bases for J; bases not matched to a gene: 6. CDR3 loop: CSALPGTSGRNEQFF. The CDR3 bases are TGCAGTGCTCTGCCAGGGACTAGCGGGAGGAATGAGCAGTTCTTC.